What follows is one TCR beta chain and its context. As yet, its antigen is unknown. Germline lookup yields CDR1 LNHDA and CDR2 SQIVND (reference sequence). The CDR3 extends over 14 amino acids. V shed 2 bases and J shed 6 bases, with 14 bases lying between them. In TCRdb, the RT-PCR reads were re-called with MiXCR into one record per CDR3 protein. The data contain 550,000 to 600,000 distinct CDR3 sequences, roughly 12% of them singletons. This entry is derived from a study of response to subunit inactivated influenza vaccine. Study-level results: It was the authors' suggestion that each seasonal influenza vaccination recruits few new T cells.

This material consisted of PBMCs from blood, taken on the day of vaccination. This TCR came from a man aged 50-60 years who received an inactivated influenza vaccine. V is TRBV19 and J is TRBJ2-7; D gene unclear. For the CDR3, the DNA is TGTGCCAGTAGTATAATCGCAGGAGCCAGCGAGCAGTACTTC. Its protein is CASSIIAGASEQYF.